This passage covers 21 T cell receptor beta chains from one sample sequenced in a study of lymphopenia after photon versus proton radiotherapy. Assay used: immunoSEQ multiplex PCR; TCRdb lists only in-frame clones, some missing. The repertoire holds 89,000 or so clones, with around 83% as singletons. Material: peripheral blood, obtained from a patient treated with proton-based radiotherapy. These receptors came from a man in his sixties with pancreatic cancer.

The chain couples TRBV28 to TRBJ2-5; D remains ambiguous. Germline values: CDR1 MDHEN, CDR2 SYDVKM. The CDR3 runs 14 residues. The V end lost 2 bases, the J end lost 5 bases, and 12 bases lay between the germline ends. This CDR3 is CASSLAGRGETQYF. CDR3 sequence (DNA): TGTGCCAGCAGTTTAGCAGGACGTGGGGAGACCCAGTACTTC.

The chain has TRBV30 and TRBJ2-5; D gene unclear. The J call may be in error: the DNA end matches TRBJ2-7 better. Germline CDR1 and CDR2: GTSNPN and SVGIG (reference sequence). The CDR3 is 12 residues long. The CDR3 coding sequence is TGTGCCTGGAAACTGTATTCCTACGAGCAGTACTTC. Amino acid sequence: CAWKLYSYEQYF.

The gene calls are TRBV27 and TRBJ2-1, with D possibly TRBD2 on 6 matching bases. The V and J ends lost 3 bases and 3 bases respectively, with 18 bases between them. The CDR3 length is 17 residues. The germline V gene encodes CDR1 MNHEY and CDR2 SMNVEV (reference sequence). CDR3 protein: CASSFPPSSVDYNEQFF. The CDR3 DNA is TGTGCCAGCAGTTTTCCTCCTTCTAGCGTAGACTACAATGAGCAGTTCTTC.

The V call is TRBV5-1, the J call TRBJ2-2; perhaps TRBD1 as D (6 bases). Trimming stripped 0 bases from V and 8 bases from J, with 8 bases between. This CDR3 is built from 13 residues. Germline V gives CDR1 SGHRS, CDR2 YFSETQ. CDR3: CASSLARGGELFF. Written as DNA, the CDR3 is TGCGCCAGCAGCTTGGCCAGGGGTGGGGAGCTGTTTTTT. The full variable domain, with the rest looked up from reference TRBV5-1 and TRBJ2-2, is KAGVTQTPRYLIKTRGQQVTLSCSPISGHRSVSWYQQTPGQGLQFLFEYFSETQRNKGNFPGRFSGRQFSNSRSEMNVSTLELGDSALYLCASSLARGGELFFGEGSRLTVL.

The chain recombines TRBV7-2 with TRBJ2-1; 13 positions agree with TRBD2. Germline-derived CDR1 and CDR2 are SGHTA and FQGNSA. The CDR3 has 18 residues. V shed 0 bases, J shed 7 bases, and the junction held 9 bases outside the gene matches. The CDR3 DNA sequence: TGTGCCAGCAGCTTAGCGTTGGGCACTAGCGGGAGGGGGAATGAGCAGTTCTTC. It translates to CASSLALGTSGRGNEQFF.

The V call is TRBV11-3, the J call TRBJ2-3; D may be TRBD2 (6 bases). Looked up from germline, CDR1 is SGHNT and CDR2 is YENEEA. V lost 5 bases to trimming and J lost 2 bases, with 8 bases between them. The CDR3 length is 13 residues. CDR3 in DNA: TGTGCCAGCAGCAGGGACTTCACAGATACGCAGTATTTT. It yields the protein CASSRDFTDTQYF.

V and J are TRBV28 and TRBJ1-2, with D possibly being TRBD1 (5 bases). Germline CDR1 and CDR2: MDHEN and SYDVKM. The CDR3 has 15 amino acids. The germline V and J ends were trimmed by 6 bases and 8 bases, with 22 bases remaining between them. The CDR3: CASSLSQVAGGGYTF. The CDR3 DNA follows: TGTGCCAGCAGCCTATCACAGGTGGCCGGGGGGGGCTACACCTTC.

This chain joins TRBV19 and TRBJ1-2; D possibly corresponds to TRBD1 (5 bases). V gave up 7 bases and J gave up 8 bases, with 17 bases separating them. Germline lookup yields CDR1 LNHDA and CDR2 SQIVND (reference sequence). The CDR3 covers 13 residues. DNA of the CDR3: TGTGCCAGTACGCCAGGGTCTTCTAGAGGCTACACCTTC. Its protein product is CASTPGSSRGYTF.

This clone was observed a single time. The chain carries TRBV19 and TRBJ2-1; TRBD2 matches at 7 bases. In germline, CDR1 is LNHDA, CDR2 SQIVND (reference sequence). After removal of 3 bases from V and 5 bases from J, the junction contained 7 bases not matched to a gene. The CDR3 totals 15 residues. Here the CDR3 reads CASSMGRLADNEQFF. The CDR3 DNA sequence: TGTGCCAGTAGTATGGGTAGGCTAGCGGACAATGAGCAGTTCTTC. Complete variable domain (other parts from reference TRBV19 and TRBJ2-1): DGGITQSPKYLFRKEGQNVTLSCEQNLNHDAMYWYRQDPGQGLRLIYYSQIVNDFQKGDIAEGYSVSREKKESFPLTVTSAQKNPTAFYLCASSMGRLADNEQFFGPGTRLTVL.

This chain joins TRBV5-1 and TRBJ2-1; D ambiguous. Germline CDR1 and CDR2: SGHRS and YFSETQ. Trimming shortened V by 0 bases and J by 8 bases, and 9 bases separated the two germline ends. The CDR3 sequence is 13 residues long. The CDR3 DNA is TGCGCCAGCAGCTTGGCCATCCTCGATGAGCAGTTCTTC. This encodes CASSLAILDEQFF.

This clone appeared a single time. The V call is TRBV18, the J call TRBJ2-6; TRBD1 or TRBD2 may be the D gene (5 bases each). The CDR3 length is 17 residues. Trimming took 1 base from V and 1 from J, leaving 11 bases between them. Germline V gives CDR1 KGHSH, CDR2 LQKENI. The CDR3 is CASSPRLPGSGANVLTF. The CDR3 DNA reads TGTGCCAGCTCACCACGACTACCAGGGTCTGGGGCCAACGTCCTGACTTTC.

The table lists this clone with a count of one. CDR3 sequence reads: CASSQGDEQFF. The CDR3, as DNA: TGCGCCAGCAGTCAGGGCGATGAGCAGTTCTTC. The V gene is TRBV10-2, the J gene TRBJ2-1; tentatively, D is TRBD1 (5 bases). V gave up 5 bases and J gave up 8 bases, with 7 bases separating them. The CDR3 is 11 amino acids. Germline V gene sequence: CDR1 WSHSY, CDR2 SAAADI.

This chain connects TRBV28 to TRBJ1-4, with TRBD1 matching 7 bases. With 2 bases clipped from V and 8 bases from J, the junction kept 8 bases outside the gene matches. Germline V gives CDR1 MDHEN, CDR2 SYDVKM. The CDR3 is made up of 15 amino acids. The DNA of the CDR3 is TGTGCCAGCAGTTTACCGACAGGGAGGAACGAAAAACTGTTTTTT. This encodes CASSLPTGRNEKLFF. Looking up the rest from reference TRBV28 and TRBJ1-4 gives the full variable domain: DVKVTQSSRYLVKRTGEKVFLECVQDMDHENMFWYRQDPGLGLRLIYFSYDVKMKEKGDIPEGYSVSREKKERFSLILESASTNQTSMYLCASSLPTGRNEKLFFGSGTQLSVL.

The chain recombines TRBV6-4 with TRBJ2-1, with TRBD2 matching 12 bases. This CDR3 comprises 15 residues. CDR1 is MRHNA and CDR2 is SNTAGT in the germline V gene. After removal of 5 bases from V and 9 bases from J, the junction contained 8 bases not matched to a gene. CDR3 nucleotide sequence: TGTGCCAGCAGTCCTTCCCTAGCGGGAGGGGGTGAGCAGTTCTTC. It codes for CASSPSLAGGGEQFF.

This clone appeared a single time. The gene calls are TRBV29-1 and TRBJ2-2; D gene unclear. Trimming left V 4 bases short and J 4 bases short, with 4 bases between. The CDR3 runs to 11 residues. CDR1 and CDR2 from the germline V gene are SQVTM and ANQGSEA. CDR3 sequence (DNA): TGCAGCGTTGGTGTCACCGGGGAGCTGTTTTTT. Amino acids: CSVGVTGELFF.

This sequence joins TRBV10-3 and TRBJ1-1; D is uncertain. V gave up 3 bases and J gave up 1 base, with 9 bases separating them. Germline assignment: CDR1 ENHRY and CDR2 SYGVKD. The CDR3 is 14 residues long. In nucleotides, the CDR3 is TGTGCCATCAGTGAAGCTGTTCGGAACACTGAAGCTTTCTTT. It specifies CAISEAVRNTEAFF.

DNA for the CDR3: TGTGCCAGCAGCGTACGGAAACCGGGACAAAGCACAGATACGCAGTATTTT. It codes for CASSVRKPGQSTDTQYF. This chain links TRBV7-2 with TRBJ2-3, with D possibly TRBD1 on 6 matching bases. The CDR3 has 17 residues. Germline-derived CDR1 and CDR2 are SGHTA and FQGNSA. The V end lost 5 bases, the J end lost 0 bases, and 18 bases lay between the germline ends. The variable domain in full, with the rest retrieved from reference TRBV7-2 and TRBJ2-3, is GAGVSQSPSNKVTEKGKDVELRCDPISGHTALYWYRQSLGQGLEFLIYFQGNSAPDKSGLPSDRFSAERTGGSVSTLTIQRTQQEDSAVYLCASSVRKPGQSTDTQYFGPGTRLTVL.

The chain is built from TRBV7-6 and TRBJ2-3; D is unresolved. Germline CDR1 reads SGHVS; CDR2 reads FNYEAQ. Trimming took 8 bases from V and 0 from J, leaving 15 bases between them. The CDR3 loop spans 15 amino acids. Here the CDR3 reads CASGGIGPSTDTQYF. Here the CDR3 DNA reads TGTGCCAGCGGTGGAATCGGGCCAAGCACAGATACGCAGTATTTT.

This chain uses TRBV18 with TRBJ2-7; D may match TRBD1 or TRBD2 (5 bases each). This CDR3 is 12 amino acids long. Germline loops: CDR1 KGHSH, CDR2 LQKENI. With 6 bases removed from V and 6 bases from J, the gap between germline ends came to 12 bases. The CDR3 region is CASSRQGREQYF. In DNA form, the CDR3 reads TGTGCCAGCTCCCGGCAGGGACGCGAGCAGTACTTC.

Only one count was recorded for this clone. The V call is TRBV21-1, the J call TRBJ1-5; the table gives TRBD1 as D, unverified against the DNA. TRBV21-1 is listed as a pseudogene. The CDR3 runs 14 residues. CDR3: CASSKVQSNQPQHF. Written as DNA, the CDR3 is TGTGCCAGCAGCAAAGTACAGAGCAATCAGCCCCAGCATTTT.

This rearrangement joins TRBV5-4 to TRBJ2-1; 8 positions agree with TRBD2. V lost 3 bases, J lost 6 bases, and 8 bases stayed unmatched. The CDR3 totals 15 residues. Germline values: CDR1 SGHNT, CDR2 YYREEE (reference sequence). CDR3 sequence reads: CASSSPAGVFNEQFF. The DNA of the CDR3 is TGTGCCAGCAGCTCACCAGCGGGAGTTTTCAATGAGCAGTTCTTC.